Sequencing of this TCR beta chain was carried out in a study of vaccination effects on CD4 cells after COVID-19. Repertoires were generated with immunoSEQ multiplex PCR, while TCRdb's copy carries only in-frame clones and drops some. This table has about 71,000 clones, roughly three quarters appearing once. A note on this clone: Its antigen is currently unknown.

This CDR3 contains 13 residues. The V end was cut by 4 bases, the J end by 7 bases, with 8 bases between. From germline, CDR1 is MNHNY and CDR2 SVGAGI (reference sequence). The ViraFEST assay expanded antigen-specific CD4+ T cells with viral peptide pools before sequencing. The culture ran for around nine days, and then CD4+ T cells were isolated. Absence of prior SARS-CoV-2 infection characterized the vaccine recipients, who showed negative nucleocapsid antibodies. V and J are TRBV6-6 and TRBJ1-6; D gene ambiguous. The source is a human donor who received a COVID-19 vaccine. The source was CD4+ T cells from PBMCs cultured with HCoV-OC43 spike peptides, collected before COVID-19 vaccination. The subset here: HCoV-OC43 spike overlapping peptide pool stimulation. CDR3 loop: CASSSQQNSPLHF. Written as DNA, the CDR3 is TGTGCCAGCAGTTCCCAACAAAATTCACCCCTCCACTTT.